This T cell receptor beta chain was identified in a study of a mutant IDH1 vaccine in newly diagnosed glioma. Findings and caveats of the study: Apparently, pseudoprogression bore no relation to changes among the top peripheral T cell clonotypes.

This CDR3 contains 12 residues. Trimming left V 7 bases short and J 3 bases short, with 11 bases between. Germline values: CDR1 SQVTM, CDR2 ANQGSEA. Sample time point: week 11, during vaccination. Mutant IDH1 20-mer peptide, at 300 ug, made up each vaccine dose, with topical imiquimod. The protocol was immunoSEQ multiplex PCR, while the TCRdb copy is restricted to in-frame clones and leaves out a portion. Altogether about 25,000 clones are present, 60% to 80% being singletons, with the ten largest covering approximately 10%. Comments on this clone: The antigen is undetermined.

J is TRBJ2-3 and V is TRBV29-1, with D hard to call. The input for sequencing was PBMCs, taken from a glioma patient whose treatment included an IDH1 peptide vaccine. The receptor's source is a woman between 18 and 30 years old with glioma. Here the CDR3 reads CSARLGTDTQYF. The CDR3 DNA follows: TGCAGCGCGAGATTGGGGACAGATACGCAGTATTTT.